This TCR beta chain is from a study of shared clonotypes between healthy human individuals. Of note for this clone: Its antigen is still unknown.

General study results and limits: Shared across several donors were about 4.6% of the naive CD4 clonotypes. Sequencing depth was expected to influence donor clonotype sharing.

TCRdb's table, derived via immunoSEQ multiplex PCR, lists solely in-frame clones and lacks some. The table shows over 1.4 million clones, with approximately 96% occurring only once. Germline values: CDR1 SGHDN, CDR2 FVKESK. Between the trimmed V and J ends, which lost 2 bases and 1 base, there was a span of 12 bases. This CDR3 region has 16 residues. Material: naive CD4+ T cells sorted from blood. This sample's subset: CD45RA+ positively selected. This receptor was taken from a young man in good health. This chain uses TRBV14 with TRBJ2-1, with D hard to call. The CDR3: CASSQSRALSYNEQFF. CDR3 DNA sequence: TGTGCCAGCAGCCAATCCCGGGCGTTATCCTACAATGAGCAGTTCTTC.